This T cell receptor (beta chain) is drawn from a study of shared clonotypes between healthy human individuals. Assay used: immunoSEQ multiplex PCR; TCRdb lists only in-frame clones, some missing. The data hold some 530,000 clones, with about 84% observed a single time. CDR3 length: 14 amino acids. Germline V gene sequence: CDR1 MDHEN, CDR2 SYDVKM. V lost 8 bases and J lost 4; bases outside the gene matches: 8. About this clone: Its antigen is not known.

Overall study results and limits: Having only a few donors restricted how much genetic and exposure-history diversity was captured. The expectation was that sequencing depth would affect clonotype sharing among donors.

All the donors were Caucasian adults who lived in Nashville, Tennessee. The clonotype was recovered from a woman aged 40 to 50 in good health. Some clones in this sample may be carry-over from other donors' samples. The chain uses TRBV28 and TRBJ1-5; TRBD1 aligns across 7 bases. The sample was PBMCs. The CDR3 bases are TGTGCCAGCCTCGGGGACAGACAAAATCAGCCCCAGCATTTT. It yields the protein CASLGDRQNQPQHF.